The TCR beta chain under discussion was sequenced for a study of cytomegalovirus exposure and HLA in healthy donors. Study findings and constraints: Later work associated around 18,000 TCR beta sequences with HLA alleles at 0.05 false discovery rate. The classifier reportedly diagnosed cytomegalovirus status with high specificity and sensitivity. Presence/absence analyses supposed approximately even sequencing depth among donors.

Germline V gives CDR1 SEHNR, CDR2 FQNEAQ (reference sequence). The CDR3 sequence is 12 residues long. Trimming stripped 5 bases from V and 11 bases from J, with 13 bases between. A remark on this clone: Its target is unknown.

The PCR was carried out with 60 Vbeta primers and 13 Jbeta primers. The table came from immunoSEQ multiplex PCR; TCRdb's copy has only in-frame clones and leaves some out. The sample contains under 200,000 clones, 79% of which appear only once. This clonotype originated in a man aged 35 to 55 in good health and CMV-seronegative. The sample taken for sequencing was PBMCs. The chain links TRBV7-9 to TRBJ2-1; TRBD2 might be the D (5 bases). The CDR3 sequence is CASSSPLAKQFF. DNA of the CDR3: TGTGCCAGCAGCAGCCCTCTAGCCAAGCAGTTCTTC. Drawing the rest from reference TRBV7-9 and TRBJ2-1, the complete variable domain is DTGVSQNPRHKITKRGQNVTFRCDPISEHNRLYWYRQTLGQGPEFLTYFQNEAQLEKSRLLSDRFSAERPKGSFSTLEIQRTEQGDSAMYLCASSSPLAKQFFGPGTRLTVL.